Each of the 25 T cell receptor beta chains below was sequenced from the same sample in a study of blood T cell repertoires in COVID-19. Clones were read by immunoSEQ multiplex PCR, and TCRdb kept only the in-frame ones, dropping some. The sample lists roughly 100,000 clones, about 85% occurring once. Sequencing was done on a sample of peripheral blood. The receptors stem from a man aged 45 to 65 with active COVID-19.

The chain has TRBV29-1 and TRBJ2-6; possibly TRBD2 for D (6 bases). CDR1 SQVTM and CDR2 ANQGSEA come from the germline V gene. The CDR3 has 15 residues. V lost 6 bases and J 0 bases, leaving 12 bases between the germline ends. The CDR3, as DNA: TGCAGCGTCTCCCCGGGACTCTCTGGGGCCAACGTCCTGACTTTC. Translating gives CSVSPGLSGANVLTF. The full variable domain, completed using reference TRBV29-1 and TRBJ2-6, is SAVISQKPSRDICQRGTSLTIQCQVDSQVTMMFWYRQQPGQSLTLIATANQGSEATYESGFVIDKFPISRPNLTFSTLTVSNMSPEDSSIYLCSVSPGLSGANVLTFGAGSRLTVL.

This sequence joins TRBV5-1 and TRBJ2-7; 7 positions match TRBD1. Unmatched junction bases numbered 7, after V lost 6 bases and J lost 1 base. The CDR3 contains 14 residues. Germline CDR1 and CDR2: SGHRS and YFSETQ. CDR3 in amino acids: CASKRTGRSYEQYF. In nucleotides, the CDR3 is TGCGCCAGCAAAAGGACAGGTCGTTCCTACGAGCAGTACTTC.

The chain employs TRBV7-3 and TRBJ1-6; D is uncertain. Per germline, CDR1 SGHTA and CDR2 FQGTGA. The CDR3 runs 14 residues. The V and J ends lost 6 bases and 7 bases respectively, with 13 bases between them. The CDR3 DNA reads TGTGCCAGCAGTCAAGATAGGAGCAATTCACCCCTCCACTTT. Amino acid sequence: CASSQDRSNSPLHF.

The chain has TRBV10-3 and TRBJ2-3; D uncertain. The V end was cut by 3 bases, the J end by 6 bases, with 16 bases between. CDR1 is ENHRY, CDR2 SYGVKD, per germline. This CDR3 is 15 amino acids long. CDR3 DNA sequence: TGTGCCATCAGTGAAGAGTGGCGGCTCACGGATACGCAGTATTTT. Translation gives CAISEEWRLTDTQYF.

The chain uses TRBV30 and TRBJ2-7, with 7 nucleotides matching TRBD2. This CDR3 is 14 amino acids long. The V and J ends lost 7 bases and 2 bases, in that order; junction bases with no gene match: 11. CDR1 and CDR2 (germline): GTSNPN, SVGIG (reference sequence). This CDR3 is CASLWRGLAYEQYF. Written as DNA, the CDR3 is TGTGCCTCACTCTGGCGGGGGTTGGCCTACGAGCAGTACTTC.

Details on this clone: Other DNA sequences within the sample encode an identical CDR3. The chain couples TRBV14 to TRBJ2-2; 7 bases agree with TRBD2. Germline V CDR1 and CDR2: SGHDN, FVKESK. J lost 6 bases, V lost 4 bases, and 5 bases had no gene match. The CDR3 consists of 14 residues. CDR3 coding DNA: TGTGCCAGCAGCCTCCTGGGAGGGGCCGGGGAGCTGTTTTTT. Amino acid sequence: CASSLLGGAGELFF.

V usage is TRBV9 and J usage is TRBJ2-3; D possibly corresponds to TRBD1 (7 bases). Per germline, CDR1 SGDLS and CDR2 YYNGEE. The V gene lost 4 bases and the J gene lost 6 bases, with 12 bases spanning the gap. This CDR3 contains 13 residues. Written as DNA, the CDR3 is TGTGCCAGCAGCATGTCAGGGGGGGATACGCAGTATTTT. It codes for CASSMSGGDTQYF.

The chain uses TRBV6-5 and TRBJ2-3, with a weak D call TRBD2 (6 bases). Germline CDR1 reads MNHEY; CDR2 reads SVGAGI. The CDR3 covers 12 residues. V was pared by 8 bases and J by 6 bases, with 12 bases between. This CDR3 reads CASSFRGDTQYF. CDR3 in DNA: TGTGCCAGCTCCTTTCGGGGGGATACGCAGTATTTT.

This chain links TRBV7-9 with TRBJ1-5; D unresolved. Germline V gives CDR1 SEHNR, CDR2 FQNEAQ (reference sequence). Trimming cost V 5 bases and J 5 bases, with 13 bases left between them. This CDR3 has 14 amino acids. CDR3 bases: TGTGCCAGCAGCCACCCCGGGGTCCATCAGCCCCAGCATTTT. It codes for CASSHPGVHQPQHF.

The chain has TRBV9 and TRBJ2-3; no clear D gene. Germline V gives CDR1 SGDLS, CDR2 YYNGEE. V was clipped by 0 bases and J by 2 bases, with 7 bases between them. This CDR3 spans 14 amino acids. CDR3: CASSVGASTDTQYF. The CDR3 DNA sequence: TGTGCCAGCAGCGTAGGGGCCTCCACAGATACGCAGTATTTT.

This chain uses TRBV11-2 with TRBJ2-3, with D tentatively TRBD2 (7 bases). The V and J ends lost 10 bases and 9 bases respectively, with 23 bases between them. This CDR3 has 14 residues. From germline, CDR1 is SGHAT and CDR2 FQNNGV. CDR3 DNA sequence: TGTGCCACCTCTTCCCTCAGGAGGGGGGGGACGCAGTATTTT. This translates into CATSSLRRGGTQYF.

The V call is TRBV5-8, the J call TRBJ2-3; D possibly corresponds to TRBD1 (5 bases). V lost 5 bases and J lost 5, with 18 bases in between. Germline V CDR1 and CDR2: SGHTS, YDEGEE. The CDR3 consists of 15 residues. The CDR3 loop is CASRASKGVGDTQYF. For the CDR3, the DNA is TGTGCCAGCAGGGCCTCAAAAGGGGTAGGAGATACGCAGTATTTT.

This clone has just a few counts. This CDR3 reads CASSRYLGQGGPLGAFF. The CDR3 DNA sequence: TGTGCCAGCAGCCGCTACCTGGGACAGGGGGGGCCGTTGGGAGCTTTCTTT. This chain uses TRBV11-2 with TRBJ1-1; TRBD1 agrees at 11 bases. The V segment lost 5 bases and the J segment 10 bases; nucleotides outside the gene matches: 18. Per germline, CDR1 SGHAT and CDR2 FQNNGV. The CDR3 is made up of 17 amino acids. The full variable domain, completed using reference TRBV11-2 and TRBJ1-1, is EAGVAQSPRYKIIEKRQSVAFWCNPISGHATLYWYQQILGQGPKLLIQFQNNGVVDDSQLPKDRFSAERLKGVDSTLKIQPAKLEDSAVYLCASSRYLGQGGPLGAFFGQGTRLTVV.

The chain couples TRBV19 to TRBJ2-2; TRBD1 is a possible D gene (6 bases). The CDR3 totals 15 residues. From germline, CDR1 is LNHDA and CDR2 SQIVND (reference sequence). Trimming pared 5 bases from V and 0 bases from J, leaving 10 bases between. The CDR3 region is CASSPHRANTGELFF. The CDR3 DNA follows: TGTGCCAGTAGTCCTCACAGGGCGAACACCGGGGAGCTGTTTTTT.

This CDR3 is CAWSVRGQRSYTF. The CDR3 DNA follows: TGTGCCTGGAGTGTACGGGGACAAAGAAGCTACACCTTC. This chain uses TRBV30 with TRBJ1-2; a weak D match, TRBD1 (6 bases). The length of the CDR3 is 13 residues. Germline assignment: CDR1 GTSNPN and CDR2 SVGIG (reference sequence). Trimming stripped 0 bases from V and 9 bases from J, with 14 bases between.

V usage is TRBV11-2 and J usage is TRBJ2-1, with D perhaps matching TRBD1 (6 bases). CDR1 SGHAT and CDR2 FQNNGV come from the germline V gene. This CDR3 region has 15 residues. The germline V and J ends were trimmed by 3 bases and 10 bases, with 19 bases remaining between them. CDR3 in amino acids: CASSFLVQGIGEQFF. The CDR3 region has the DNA TGTGCCAGCAGCTTTTTAGTACAGGGAATAGGGGAGCAGTTCTTC.

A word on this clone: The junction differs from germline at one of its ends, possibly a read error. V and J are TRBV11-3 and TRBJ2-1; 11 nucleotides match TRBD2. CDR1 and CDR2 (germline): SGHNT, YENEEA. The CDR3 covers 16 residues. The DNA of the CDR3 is TGTGCCAGCAGCCTAGAGGGGACTAGCGGTTACAATGAGCAGTTCTTC. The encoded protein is CASSLEGTSGYNEQFF.

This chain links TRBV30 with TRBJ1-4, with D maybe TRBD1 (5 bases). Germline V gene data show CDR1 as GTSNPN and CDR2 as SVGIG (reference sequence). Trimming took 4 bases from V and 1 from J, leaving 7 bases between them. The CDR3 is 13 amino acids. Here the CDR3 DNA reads TGTGCCTGGACAGGGATAACTAATGAAAAACTGTTTTTT. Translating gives CAWTGITNEKLFF.

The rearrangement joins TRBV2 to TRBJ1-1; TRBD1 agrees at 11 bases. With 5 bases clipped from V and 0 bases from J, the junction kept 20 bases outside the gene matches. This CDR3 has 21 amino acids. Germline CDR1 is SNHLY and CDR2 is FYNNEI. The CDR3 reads CASSHGQGARGRDYMNTEAFF. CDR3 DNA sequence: TGTGCCAGCAGTCACGGACAGGGGGCACGGGGACGGGATTACATGAACACTGAAGCTTTCTTT.

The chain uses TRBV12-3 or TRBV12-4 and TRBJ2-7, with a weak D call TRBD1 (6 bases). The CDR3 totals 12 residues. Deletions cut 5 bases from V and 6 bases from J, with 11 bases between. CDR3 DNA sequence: TGTGCCAGCAGTCACAGGGTGGCCGAGCAGTACTTC. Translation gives CASSHRVAEQYF.

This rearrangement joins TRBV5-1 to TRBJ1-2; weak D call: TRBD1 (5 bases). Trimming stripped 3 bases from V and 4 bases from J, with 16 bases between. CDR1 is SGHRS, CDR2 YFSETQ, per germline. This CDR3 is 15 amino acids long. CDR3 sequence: CASSSGLQGGYGYTF. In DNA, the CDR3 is TGCGCCAGCAGCTCGGGACTCCAAGGAGGCTATGGCTACACCTTC.

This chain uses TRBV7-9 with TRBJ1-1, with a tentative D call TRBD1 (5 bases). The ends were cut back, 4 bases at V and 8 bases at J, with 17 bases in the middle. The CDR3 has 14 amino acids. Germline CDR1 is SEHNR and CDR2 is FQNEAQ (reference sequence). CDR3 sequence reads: CASSSNWRGTEAFF. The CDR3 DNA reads TGTGCCAGCAGCTCTAATTGGCGGGGGACCGAAGCTTTCTTT.

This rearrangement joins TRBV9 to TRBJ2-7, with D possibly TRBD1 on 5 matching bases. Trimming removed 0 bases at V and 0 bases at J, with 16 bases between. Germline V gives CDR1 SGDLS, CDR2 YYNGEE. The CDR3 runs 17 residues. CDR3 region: CASSVVSETESSYEQYF. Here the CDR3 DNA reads TGTGCCAGCAGCGTAGTTTCCGAGACAGAATCCTCCTACGAGCAGTACTTC.

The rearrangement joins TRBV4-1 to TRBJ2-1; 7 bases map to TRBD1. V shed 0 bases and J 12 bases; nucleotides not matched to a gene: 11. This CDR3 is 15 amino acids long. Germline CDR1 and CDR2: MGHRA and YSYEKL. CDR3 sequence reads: CASSQDLVPGGWQFF. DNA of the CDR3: TGCGCCAGCAGCCAAGATCTGGTCCCAGGGGGATGGCAGTTCTTC.

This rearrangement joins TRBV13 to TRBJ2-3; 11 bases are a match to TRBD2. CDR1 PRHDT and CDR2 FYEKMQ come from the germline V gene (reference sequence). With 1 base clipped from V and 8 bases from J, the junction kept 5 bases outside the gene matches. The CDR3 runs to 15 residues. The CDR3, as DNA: TGTGCCAGCAGCTTAGCCCTAGCGGGGGGCCCTACGCAGTATTTT. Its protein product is CASSLALAGGPTQYF.